Listed below are T cell receptor beta chains from one sample, sequenced in a study of T cells in Graves' hyperthyroidism and ophthalmopathy. TCRdb re-called the multiplex PCR reads through MiXCR, storing one row per CDR3 protein. The sample holds 450,000 to 700,000 distinct CDR3 sequences, around 46% seen once. Specimen: peripheral blood or thyroid tissue (not recorded which). The receptor set was obtained from a young woman with Graves' hyperthyroidism. The CDR3 runs from the conserved cysteine through the conserved F or W. A D gene is named only where the DNA matches it firmly.

CDR3aa	d_gene	v_gene
CASSEAAGVDTQYF	TRBD2	TRBV25-1
CASSSTTSGAYEQYF	TRBD2	TRBV7-2
CATAWSVTGATGANVLTF	-	TRBV15
CSARDRSIQPQHF	-	TRBV20-1
CASSPRLAGRYEQYF	TRBD2	TRBV27
CASSLTGWIYEQYF	-	TRBV11-1
CASSSRGEWEKLFF	-	TRBV6-5
CASSLAGAVETQYF	-	TRBV7-9
CSARVWRQGGLTEAFF	TRBD1	TRBV20-1
CASSQAGGAETQYF	TRBD2	TRBV6-5
CSAHTLAGISPLHF	-	TRBV20-1
CASSLGTGQFF	TRBD1	TRBV7-2
CAISEGSGRLTYEQYF	TRBD2	TRBV10-3
CSAFDLSNTGELFF	-	TRBV20-1
CTSLADTGELFF	-	TRBV2
CASSLGTSGGTDTQYF	TRBD2	TRBV9
CASSQDGTGGRPQHF	TRBD1	TRBV4-3
CASRPGAAFDSGANVLTF	-	TRBV12-3/TRBV12-4
CASSLGARRYTEAFF	-	TRBV7-2
CASSPLRGDYGYTF	-	TRBV11-2
CASSAGSWGNQPQHF	-	TRBV2
CASSQDLRETGAGRSQETQYF	TRBD1	TRBV4-3
CASSLGGRATGELFF	TRBD2	TRBV5-8
CASSLGQGASNEKLFF	TRBD1	TRBV7-6
CATSSLAQGYGYTF	-	TRBV15
CATRTGSTYEQYF	TRBD1	TRBV10-3
CASSPTGDDTEAFF	-	TRBV12-3/TRBV12-4
CASRKQGGANDYGYTF	TRBD1	TRBV5-8
CAIAPTGTSVGWNEQFF	TRBD2	TRBV10-3
CSVGTANTYGTQYF	-	TRBV29-1
CAISESIKEETQYF	-	TRBV10-3
CASSEGVFQYF	-	TRBV2
CASRGTGVAEAFF	TRBD1	TRBV12-3/TRBV12-4
CASSVVAGGGNEQFF	TRBD2	TRBV9
CSALDRANTEAFF	TRBD1	TRBV20-1
CASSLTGDGRYTF	-	TRBV7-2
CASSSPSETQYF	-	TRBV6-6
CATSKRDRGTNTEAFF	TRBD1	TRBV12-3/TRBV12-4
CASSDPGDTEAF	-	TRBV7-9
CASSHGRVSGNTIYF	-	TRBV4-1